The 2 T cell receptor beta chains given below trace back to one sample, sequenced in a study of cytomegalovirus exposure and HLA in healthy donors. PCR involved 60 Vbeta and 13 Jbeta primers. Produced via immunoSEQ multiplex PCR; TCRdb's table is partial and in-frame only. This sample has roughly 150,000 clones, with roughly 83% found just once. Source material: PBMCs. Source of these receptors: a boy aged 2 to 10 in good health and CMV-seronegative.

The V and J genes are TRBV19 and TRBJ1-5; D call uncertain. Looked up from germline, CDR1 is LNHDA and CDR2 is SQIVND (reference sequence). The CDR3 extends over 14 amino acids. The V end lost 3 bases, the J end lost 7 bases, and 13 bases lay between the germline ends. The CDR3, as DNA: TGTGCCAGTAGTATTGTGGAGGGAGGGCAGCCCCAGCATTTT. Translating gives CASSIVEGGQPQHF.

The CDR3 is CASGGLAYEQYF. CDR3 nucleotides: TGTGCCAGCGGGGGACTAGCCTACGAGCAGTACTTC. This sequence joins TRBV25-1 and TRBJ2-7; 8 nucleotides match TRBD2. Germline V gene sequence: CDR1 MGHDK, CDR2 SYGVNS. Unmatched junction bases numbered 2, after V lost 8 bases and J lost 2 bases. The CDR3 has 12 residues.